This T cell receptor beta chain is drawn from a study of tumor-infiltrating lymphocytes in primary liver carcinoma. Study information: Tumors were stage T1-T3 N0M0, about 4 to 10 cm across. Sample counts of productive TCRbeta reads spanned roughly 3.65 to 8 million; these counts were similar across tissue types. Whole-study results and caveats: Compared with blood, tumor repertoires held significantly more in their top 250 clones.

Unsorted bulk tissue (about 20-30 mg) underwent RNA and DNA co-extraction. From around 520 ng of total RNA, TCR beta-specific cDNA was reverse-transcribed using a constant-region primer. Employing slightly modified ARM-PCR, three nested multiplex PCR rounds were run, and these gave rise to the TCR beta libraries. For 10 cycles apiece, the opening two PCR rounds ran with TRBV1-TRBV30 forward primers and a C-beta reverse primer. TCRdb reanalysed the multiplex PCR reads using MiXCR and keeps one entry per CDR3 protein. The table lists about 44,000 distinct CDR3 sequences, 75% of them singletons. Germline-derived CDR1 and CDR2 are KGHSH and LQKENI. V was trimmed by 2 bases and J by 0 bases, leaving 14 bases between them. CDR3 length: 17 amino acids. Remarks on this clonotype: The antigen remains unidentified.

This receptor was identified in a woman aged 25-40 years with primary liver carcinoma and hepatitis B virus infection. The gene calls are TRBV18 and TRBJ2-4; D might be TRBD1 or TRBD2, each matching 6 bases. Source material: tumor-adjacent normal liver tissue. DNA of the CDR3: TGTGCCAGCTCACCATCTGGCGGGACACTAGCCAAAAACATTCAGTACTTC. It specifies CASSPSGGTLAKNIQYF.